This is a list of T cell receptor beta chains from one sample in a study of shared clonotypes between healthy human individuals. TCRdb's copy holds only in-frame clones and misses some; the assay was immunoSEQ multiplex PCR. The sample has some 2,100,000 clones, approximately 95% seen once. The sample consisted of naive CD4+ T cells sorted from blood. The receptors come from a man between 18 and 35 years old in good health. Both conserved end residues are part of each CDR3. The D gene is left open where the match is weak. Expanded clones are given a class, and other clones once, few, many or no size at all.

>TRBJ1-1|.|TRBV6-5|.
TGTGCCAGCAGTGCTCTAATGAACACTGAAGCTTTCTTT
CASSALMNTEAFF
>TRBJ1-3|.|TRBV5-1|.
TGCGCCAGCAGCTTGGGAGGGGGAAATTCAGGAAACACCATATATTTT
CASSLGGGNSGNTIYF
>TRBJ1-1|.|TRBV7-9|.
TGTGCCAGCAGCTTAGATTCGGGACTGAACACTGAAGCTTTCTTT
CASSLDSGLNTEAFF
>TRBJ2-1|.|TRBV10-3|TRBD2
TGTGCCATCAGTGGCGGGACTAGCGGATACAATGAGCAGTTCTTC
CAISGGTSGYNEQFF
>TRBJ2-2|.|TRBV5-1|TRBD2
TGCGCCAGCAGCCCGGGAGGGGCGGCCGGGGAGCTGTTTTTT
CASSPGGAAGELFF
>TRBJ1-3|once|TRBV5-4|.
TGTGCCAGCAGCTTTCGGACGTCGACTGGAAACACCATATATTTT
CASSFRTSTGNTIYF
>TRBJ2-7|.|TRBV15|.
TGTGCCACCAGCAGGAGACAGGACGAGCAGTACTTC
CATSRRQDEQYF
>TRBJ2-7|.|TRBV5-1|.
TGCGCCAGCCGAATTAGATCAGGGGACCACGAGCAGTACTTC
CASRIRSGDHEQYF
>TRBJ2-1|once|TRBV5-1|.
TGCGCCAGCAGCCCAATGAGGGCTAAAGGGTCGGATGAGCAGTTCTTC
CASSPMRAKGSDEQFF
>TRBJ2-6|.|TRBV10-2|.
TGCGCCAGCACCAACCCTAGCTCTGGGGCCAACGTCCTGACTTTC
CASTNPSSGANVLTF
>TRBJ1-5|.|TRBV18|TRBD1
TGTGCCAGCTCAGCAGGGACAGGGAGTCAGCCCCAGCATTTT
CASSAGTGSQPQHF
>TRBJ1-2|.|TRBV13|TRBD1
TGTGCCAGCGCCCCAGGGGGGGGACAGGCGGGGTATGGCTACACCTTC
CASAPGGGQAGYGYTF
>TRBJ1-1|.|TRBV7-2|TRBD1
TGTGCCAGCAGCCTCGAAGCCGGGACAGGGTTTGAAGCTTTCTTT
CASSLEAGTGFEAFF
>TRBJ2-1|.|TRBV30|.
TGTGCCTGGAGTGTGCTTACCGGGGACAATGAGCAGTTCTTC
CAWSVLTGDNEQFF
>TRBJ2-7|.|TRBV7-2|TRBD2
TGTGCCAGCAGCTTACTCGGCGCGGGAGGGCCCTACGAGCAGTACTTC
CASSLLGAGGPYEQYF
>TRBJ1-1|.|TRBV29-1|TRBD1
TGCAGCGTTGGAGACACAGGGGATGTGAACACTGAAGCTTTCTTT
CSVGDTGDVNTEAFF
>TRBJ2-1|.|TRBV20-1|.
TGCAGTGCTGCTAACAATGAGCAGTTCTTC
CSAANNEQFF
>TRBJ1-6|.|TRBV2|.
TGTGCCAGCAGAGGTTATAATTCACCCCTCCACTTT
CASRGYNSPLHF
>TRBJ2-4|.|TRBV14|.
TGTGCCAGCAGCCAAAGGCCGGAAATTCAGTACTTC
CASSQRPEIQYF
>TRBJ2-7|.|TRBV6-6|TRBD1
TGTGCCATCGGGACAGGGAACTCCTACGAGCAGTACTTC
CAIGTGNSYEQYF
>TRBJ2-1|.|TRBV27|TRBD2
TGTGCCAGCAGTTTAAGGGCGGGAGGGATCTACAATGAGCAGTTCTTC
CASSLRAGGIYNEQFF
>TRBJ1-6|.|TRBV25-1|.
TGTGCCAGCAGTGAATCGGCAGGATTAAATTCACCCCTCCACTTT
CASSESAGLNSPLHF
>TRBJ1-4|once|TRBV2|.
TGTGCCAGCAGTGAAACAGGCATGCAAGGGGGGAAACTGTTTTTT
CASSETGMQGGKLFF
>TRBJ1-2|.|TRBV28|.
TGTGCCAGCAGGCTTACCGGAACCTTC
CASRLTGTF
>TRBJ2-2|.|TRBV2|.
TGTGCCAGCAGTGAAGCCTGGAACACCGGGGAGCTGTTTTTT
CASSEAWNTGELFF
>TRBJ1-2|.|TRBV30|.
TGTCACCTCCGGGAGTTAGATGTGGACTATGGCTACACCTTC
CHLRELDVDYGYTF
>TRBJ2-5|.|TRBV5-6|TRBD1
TGTGCCAGCAGCTTACCAGGGACAGGCTCCACATCCCAAGAGACCCAGTACTTC
CASSLPGTGSTSQETQYF
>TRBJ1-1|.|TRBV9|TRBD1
TGTGCCAGCAGCGCCCCAGGGGGGCACACTGAAGCTTTCTTT
CASSAPGGHTEAFF
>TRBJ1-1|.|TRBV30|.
TGTGCCTGGAGGAGACAGGTTCACACTGAAGCTTTCTTT
CAWRRQVHTEAFF
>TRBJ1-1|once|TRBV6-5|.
TGTGCCAGCAGTTTCACAGTACAGGGGAACACTGAAGCTTTCTTT
CASSFTVQGNTEAFF
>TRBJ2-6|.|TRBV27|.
TGTGCCAGCAGTTATGGTACTGGGGCCAACGTCCTGACTTTC
CASSYGTGANVLTF
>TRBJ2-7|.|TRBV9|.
TGTGCCAGCAGCCCTCGAGCGGTGACCGGGCAGTACTTC
CASSPRAVTGQYF
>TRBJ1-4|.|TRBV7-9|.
TGTGCCAGCAGCTTAGTGGGGAGGGAGGAAAAACTGTTTTTT
CASSLVGREEKLFF
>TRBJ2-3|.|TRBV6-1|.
TGTGCCAGCAGTGAACCGGGCAGCACAGATACGCAGTATTTT
CASSEPGSTDTQYF
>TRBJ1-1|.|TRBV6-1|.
TGTGCCAGCAGTGATCAAGCTCGGATAACAACTGAAGCTTTCTTT
CASSDQARITTEAFF
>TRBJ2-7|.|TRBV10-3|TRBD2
TGTGCCATCAGTGGGACTAGCGGCCCCTACGAGCAGTACTTC
CAISGTSGPYEQYF
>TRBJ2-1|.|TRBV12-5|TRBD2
TGTGCTAGTGGTGGGGATCTGGGACTAGCGGGGGCGAATGAGCAGTTCTTC
CASGGDLGLAGANEQFF
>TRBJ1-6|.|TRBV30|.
TGTGCCTGGAGTGGACAGTCAAATTCACCCCTCCACTTT
CAWSGQSNSPLHF
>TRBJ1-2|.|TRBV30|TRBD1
TGTGCCTGGCTACCAGGGGGATTATATGGCTACACCTTC
CAWLPGGLYGYTF
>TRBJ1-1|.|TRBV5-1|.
TGCGCCAGCAGTCCCCCGGGAGTAGGAGGAAACACTGAAGCTTTCTTT
CASSPPGVGGNTEAFF
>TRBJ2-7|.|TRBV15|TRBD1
TGTGCCACCAGCAGAGATCAGGGGGCGGTTGAGCAGTACTTC
CATSRDQGAVEQYF
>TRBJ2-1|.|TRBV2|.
TGTGCCAGCAGTACGCCCTACAATGAGCAGTTCTTC
CASSTPYNEQFF
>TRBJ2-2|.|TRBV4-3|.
TGCGCCAGCAGCCAAGATCCCCTTGTTGGGGCCGGGGAGCTGTTTTTT
CASSQDPLVGAGELFF
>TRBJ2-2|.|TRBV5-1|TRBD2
TGCGCCAGCAGCCCTGGAGCTAGCGGGAATACCGGGGAGCTGTTTTTT
CASSPGASGNTGELFF
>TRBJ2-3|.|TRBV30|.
TGTGCCTGGCTTAAACCCCGGCTCGGAGAAGATACGCAGTATTTT
CAWLKPRLGEDTQYF
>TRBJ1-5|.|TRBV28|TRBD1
TGTGCCAGCAGTTTTTCTTTTCTGGACAGGACTCAGCCCCAGCATTTT
CASSFSFLDRTQPQHF
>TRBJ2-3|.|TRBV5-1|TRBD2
TGCGCCAGCAGCTTGGGGCAGGGAGGGAAAGGCGATACGCAGTATTTT
CASSLGQGGKGDTQYF
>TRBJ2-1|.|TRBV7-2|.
TGTGCCAGCAGCCCCCGGGGGCCTTTGAGCAATGAGCAGTTCTTC
CASSPRGPLSNEQFF
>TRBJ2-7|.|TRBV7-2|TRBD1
TGTGCCAGCAGCTTAAGGGGGCACGTCGAGCAGTACTTC
CASSLRGHVEQYF
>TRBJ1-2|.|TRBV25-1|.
TGTGCCAGCAACGAACACGGCAGGGGTGGGAATGGCTACACCTTC
CASNEHGRGGNGYTF
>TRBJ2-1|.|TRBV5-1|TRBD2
TGCGCCAGCAGCTTACCTCGAGCGGGGGCTCCCTCCTACAATGAGCAGTTCTTC
CASSLPRAGAPSYNEQFF
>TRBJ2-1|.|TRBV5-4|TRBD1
TGTGCCAGCAGCCTACAGGGGGTTAGCAATGAGCAGTTCTTC
CASSLQGVSNEQFF
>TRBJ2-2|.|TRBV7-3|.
TGTGCCAGCAGCCCCAAGAACACCGGGGAGCTGTTTTTT
CASSPKNTGELFF
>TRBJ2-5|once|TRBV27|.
TGTGCCAGCAGTTTATCGGGACTTGAAGTGGAGACCCAGTACTTC
CASSLSGLEVETQYF
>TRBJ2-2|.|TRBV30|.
TGTGCCTGGGGACGGTTCGCGAACACCGGGGAGCTGTTTTTT
CAWGRFANTGELFF
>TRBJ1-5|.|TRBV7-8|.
TGTGCCAGCAGCCGCCTGGGGGTTGAAAGTAGCAATCAGCCCCAGCATTTT
CASSRLGVESSNQPQHF
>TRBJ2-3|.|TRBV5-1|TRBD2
TGCGCCAGCAGCTTGTGGCCAGCGGGGTCCACAGATACGCAGTATTTT
CASSLWPAGSTDTQYF
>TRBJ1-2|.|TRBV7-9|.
TGTGCCAGCAGCTTAGCGGCGGGGAGGTATGGCTACACCTTC
CASSLAAGRYGYTF
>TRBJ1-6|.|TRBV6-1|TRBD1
TGTGCCAGCAGTGGACCCGACAGGGCGGTCACATCCCTCCACTTT
CASSGPDRAVTSLHF